These 20 T cell receptor beta chains share one sample of origin, sequenced in a study of blood T cells in healthy people across ages. A second roughly 6 to 12 cycle PCR used barcoded and J-beta primers. TCRdb fed the 5' RACE reads into MiXCR, producing one record per CDR3 protein. The sample lists about 1.7 million distinct CDR3 sequences; under 30% were seen once. Sequenced material: blood. Receptors originate from a woman aged 25 to 39 in good health.

As DNA, the CDR3 is TGTGCCAGCAGCTCTGGGGGGGGGCTAGGAGCCCTCCACTTT. Translated, it gives CASSSGGGLGALHF. The rearrangement joins TRBV7-9 to TRBJ1-6, with D tentatively TRBD1 (6 bases). Trimming stripped 4 bases from V and 14 bases from J, with 18 bases between. The CDR3 loop spans 14 amino acids. The V gene's germline CDR1 is SEHNR and CDR2 FQNEAQ (reference sequence).

The chain carries TRBV6-2 or TRBV6-3 and TRBJ2-3; D is unresolved. V was cut by 2 bases and J by 9 bases, with 12 bases left in between. The germline gives CDR1 MNHEY, CDR2 SVGEGT. CDR3 length: 13 residues. The CDR3 DNA is TGTGCCAGCAGTTACGAGTCCCAGGACACGCAGTATTTT. Its translation: CASSYESQDTQYF.

The chain employs TRBV15 and TRBJ1-1; no clear D gene. V lost 2 bases, J lost 5 bases, and 12 bases lay in between. This CDR3 spans 14 amino acids. CDR1 is LNHNV and CDR2 is YYDKDF in the germline V gene (reference sequence). CDR3 nucleotide sequence: TGTGCCACCAGCAGAACTTATTTAGAGACTGAAGCTTTCTTT. Protein product: CATSRTYLETEAFF.

The chain is built from TRBV4-1 and TRBJ2-4, with D unclear. The DNA end lines up better with TRBJ2-7; the J call may be wrong. In germline, CDR1 is MGHRA, CDR2 YSYEKL. The CDR3 runs to 14 residues. Here the CDR3 reads CASSQESGVYEQYF. CDR3 coding DNA: TGCGCCAGCAGCCAAGAATCGGGCGTGTACGAGCAGTACTTC.

The sample holds a few counts of this clonotype. V gene TRBV3-1 combines with J gene TRBJ2-1, with D possibly TRBD1 on 7 matching bases. Germline CDR1 is LGHDT and CDR2 is YNNKEL (reference sequence). V lost 4 bases and J lost 9, with 22 bases in between. This CDR3 has 16 residues. CDR3 sequence reads: CASSPAAGHRGSEQFF. The CDR3 nucleotides read TGTGCCAGCAGCCCAGCGGCGGGGCACAGGGGTAGTGAGCAGTTCTTC.

The table lists this clonotype with a few counts. A read error may account for a junction end that differs from germline. This rearrangement joins TRBV4-3 to TRBJ2-5; TRBD1 agrees at 7 bases. Germline lookup yields CDR1 LGHNA and CDR2 YSLEER. The CDR3 consists of 13 residues. CDR3 in DNA: TGCGCCAGCAGCCAGGACAGGCAAGAGGCCCAGTACTTC. Encoded protein: CASSQDRQEAQYF.

V is TRBV7-9 and J is TRBJ1-2; D ambiguous. Germline V gives CDR1 SEHNR, CDR2 FQNEAQ (reference sequence). Trimming pared 7 bases from V and 3 bases from J, leaving 15 bases between. This CDR3 has 14 residues. Written as DNA, the CDR3 is TGTGCCAGCAACCTTGCGGGTCAAGACTATGGCTACACCTTC. Amino acids: CASNLAGQDYGYTF.

The J gene is TRBJ2-3, the V gene TRBV15, with TRBD1 as a possible D gene (5 bases). There are 15 residues in the CDR3. V was pared by 4 bases and J by 1 base, with 12 bases between. Germline values: CDR1 LNHNV, CDR2 YYDKDF (reference sequence). CDR3 nucleotide sequence: TGTGCCACCAGCAAAGGGGTATTGGGCACAGATACGCAGTATTTT. Its translation is CATSKGVLGTDTQYF.

This clonotype was found a few times. The chain couples TRBV5-5 to TRBJ1-6, with D tentatively TRBD1 (5 bases). CDR3 length equals 13 residues. The germline gives CDR1 SGHKS, CDR2 YYEKEE (reference sequence). The germline V and J ends were trimmed by 3 bases and 10 bases, with 11 bases remaining between them. CDR3 in DNA: TGTGCCAGCAGCTGGGAGGGGTCCTCACCCCTCCACTTT. It encodes CASSWEGSSPLHF. Full variable domain (missing parts from reference TRBV5-5 and TRBJ1-6): DAGVTQSPTHLIKTRGQQVTLRCSPISGHKSVSWYQQVLGQGPQFIFQYYEKEERGRGNFPDRFSARQFPNYSSELNVNALLLGDSALYLCASSWEGSSPLHFGNGTRLTVT.

A few counts support this clonotype. This chain uses TRBV6-1 with TRBJ2-3; D remains ambiguous. Germline V gene data show CDR1 as MNHNS and CDR2 as SASEGT. This CDR3 region has 21 residues. V was shortened by 3 bases and J by 0 bases, with 28 bases between the two germline ends. CDR3 sequence (DNA): TGTGCCAGCAGTGACCGCCAGTTTAGGTCTACGATTAGATCTAGCACAGATACGCAGTATTTT. Translated, it gives CASSDRQFRSTIRSSTDTQYF.

This chain connects TRBV4-3 to TRBJ2-1; 12 nucleotides match TRBD2. Germline V CDR1 and CDR2: LGHNA, YSLEER. V dropped 1 base and J dropped 5; count of bases not matched to a gene: 3. The CDR3 is made up of 16 amino acids. The CDR3 here is CASSQGASGRDNEQFF. The CDR3 DNA sequence: TGCGCCAGCAGCCAAGGGGCTAGCGGGAGGGACAATGAGCAGTTCTTC.

This clonotype was seen more than once but under ten times. This chain links TRBV9 with TRBJ1-5, with D possibly TRBD1 on 6 matching bases. Germline V gene lookup returns CDR1 SGDLS and CDR2 YYNGEE. Trimming took 0 bases from V and 7 from J, leaving 8 bases between them. The CDR3 spans 13 residues. CDR3 loop: CASSVEGGQPQHF. DNA of the CDR3: TGTGCCAGCAGCGTAGAAGGGGGGCAGCCCCAGCATTTT.

The chain employs TRBV28 and TRBJ2-3, with 11 bases fitting TRBD2. The length of the CDR3 is 13 residues. The ends lost 10 bases at V and 5 bases at J; junction bases unmatched: 5. Germline lookup yields CDR1 MDHEN and CDR2 SYDVKM. CDR3 nucleotide sequence: TGTGCCACTAGCGGGGGGCATGTAGATACGCAGTATTTT. Its translation is CATSGGHVDTQYF.

The genes are TRBV7-9 and TRBJ1-2; D is unresolved. Germline V gene sequence: CDR1 SEHNR, CDR2 FQNEAQ (reference sequence). CDR3 length: 13 residues. Trimming removed 3 bases from V and 5 bases from J, with 10 bases in between. The CDR3 region is CASSFLTGYGYTF. CDR3 nucleotide sequence: TGTGCCAGCAGCTTCTTGACCGGTTATGGCTACACCTTC.

In its sample, this clonotype was seen many times. The rearrangement links TRBV6-1 to TRBJ2-7, with TRBD1 matching 8 bases. Trimming cost V 0 bases and J 1 base; bases outside gene matches: 14. CDR1 is MNHNS, CDR2 SASEGT, per germline. This CDR3 has 19 residues. In nucleotides, the CDR3 is TGTGCCAGCAGTGAAGCGCTCGAGGTCTTCAGGGGGCTGTCCTACGAGCAGTACTTC. It is translated as CASSEALEVFRGLSYEQYF.

This clonotype occurred a few times. The chain recombines TRBV28 with TRBJ2-7; D remains ambiguous. This CDR3 has 13 amino acids. Trimming removed 6 bases at V and 2 bases at J, with 11 bases between. Looked up from germline, CDR1 is MDHEN and CDR2 is SYDVKM. DNA for the CDR3: TGTGCCAGCAGGGAGAAGATCCCCTACGAGCAGTACTTC. Protein sequence: CASREKIPYEQYF.

This clonotype has ten or more counts. The genes are TRBV7-2 and TRBJ2-1; D might be TRBD1 or TRBD2, each matching 5 bases. Germline V gene sequence: CDR1 SGHTA, CDR2 FQGNSA. CDR3 size: 15 residues. Trimming took off 0 bases at V and 10 bases at J, with 16 bases between the two ends. This CDR3 reads CASSLALGEPWEQFF. DNA of the CDR3: TGTGCCAGCAGCTTAGCCTTGGGGGAGCCTTGGGAGCAGTTCTTC.

Notes on this clonotype: Possible read error: a much larger clone is one base away. The chain joins TRBV29-1 to TRBJ2-2; no definite D call. CDR3 size: 13 residues. Trimming stripped 1 base from V and 7 bases from J, with 10 bases between. The germline CDR1 and CDR2 sequences are SQVTM and ANQGSEA. DNA of the CDR3: TGCAGCGTTGAAGGGCTAGTGAGCGGGGAGCTGTTTTTT. This sequence encodes CSVEGLVSGELFF.

This clonotype occurred many times. The CDR3 DNA sequence: TGCAGTCAGATGACAGGGTCCTACGAGCAGTACTTC. Protein product: CSQMTGSYEQYF. V usage is TRBV20-1 and J usage is TRBJ2-7; 7 positions match TRBD1. Germline assignment: CDR1 DFQATT and CDR2 SNEGSKA (reference sequence). Trimming removed 8 bases from V and 1 base from J; junction bases left unmatched: 5. The CDR3 spans 12 residues.

Concerning this clonotype itself: A much larger clonotype is one base distant, so this may be a read error. This chain connects TRBV10-2 to TRBJ2-1, with D perhaps TRBD1 (6 bases). V lost 8 bases and J lost 10, with 21 bases in between. This CDR3 has 14 amino acids. Germline lookup yields CDR1 WSHSY and CDR2 SAAADI. The CDR3 nucleotides read TGCGCCAGCGGGGGCGAGTTGGGGCGTTACGAGCAGTTCTTC. Protein product: CASGGELGRYEQFF.